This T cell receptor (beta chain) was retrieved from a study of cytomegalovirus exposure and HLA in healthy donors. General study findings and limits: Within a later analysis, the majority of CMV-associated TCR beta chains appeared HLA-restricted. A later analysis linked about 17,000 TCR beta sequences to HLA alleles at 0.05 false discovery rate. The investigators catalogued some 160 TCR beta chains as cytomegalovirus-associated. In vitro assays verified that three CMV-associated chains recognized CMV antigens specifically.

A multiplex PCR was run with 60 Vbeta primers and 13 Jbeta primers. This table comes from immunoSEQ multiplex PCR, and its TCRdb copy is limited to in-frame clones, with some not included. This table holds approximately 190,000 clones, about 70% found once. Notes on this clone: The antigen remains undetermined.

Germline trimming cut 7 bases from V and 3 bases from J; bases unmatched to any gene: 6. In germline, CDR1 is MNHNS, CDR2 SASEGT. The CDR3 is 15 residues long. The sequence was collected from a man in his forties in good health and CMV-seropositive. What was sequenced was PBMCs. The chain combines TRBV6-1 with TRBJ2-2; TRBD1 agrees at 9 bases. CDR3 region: CASNRDRDDTGELFF. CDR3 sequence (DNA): TGTGCCAGCAACCGGGACAGGGACGACACCGGGGAGCTGTTTTTT.